This TCR beta chain was obtained from a study of blood T cell repertoires in COVID-19. At the level of the study: Acute and convalescent COVID-19 specimens originated in the United States, Italy and Spain. T cells, B-cell-depleted T cells, or PBMCs supplied cDNA or gDNA.

The CDR3 has 15 residues. V gave up 3 bases and J gave up 5 bases; unmatched junction bases: 6. Germline loops: CDR1 SGDLS, CDR2 YYNGEE. Per the study methods: Reference gene primer amplification gave nucleated cell count estimates. Assay used: immunoSEQ multiplex PCR; TCRdb lists only in-frame clones, some missing. V, J and clone size reflect that table, while D and trimming were determined from the DNA. The sample comprises around 270,000 clones, around 87% of which are singletons, and around 2.5% rests with the top ten. The chain combines TRBV9 with TRBJ2-5, with 11 bases matching TRBD2. Sequenced sample: peripheral blood. The sequence was collected from a woman in her fifties or sixties with acute or convalescent COVID-19. Here the CDR3 DNA reads TGTGCCAGCAGCGCCTACGTAGCGGGAGGGGAGACCCAGTACTTC. Its translation: CASSAYVAGGETQYF.